The sequence of this TCR beta chain was determined in a study of identical twins. This clonotype occurred a few times. The CDR3 carries no conserved terminal phenylalanine or tryptophan, so it likely arises from a read error. No DNA is shown, since the ends of the CDR3 on it are uncertain; the CDR3 is the one TCRdb lists. TCRdb re-derived calls from the 5' RACE reads in MiXCR, one entry per CDR3 protein. The table shows about 920,000 distinct CDR3 sequences, with about 12% occurring only once. Germline CDR1 and CDR2: MDHEN and SYDVKM. The CDR3 comprises 14 residues, both ends counted. The data were also submitted as part of a second study, on yellow fever vaccine responses in identical twins.

This receptor was obtained from a young woman in good health. This rearrangement joins TRBV28 to TRBJ1-2; TRBD1 is the table's D call, not checked against the DNA. The specimen was PBMCs. CDR3 sequence reads: CASRMNEKRDRPFL.